The 5 T cell receptor beta chains below all came from one sample that was sequenced in a study of blood T cell repertoires in COVID-19. Using immunoSEQ multiplex PCR, the repertoire was profiled, and TCRdb retains in-frame clones only, with some absent. Of some 400,000 clones listed, 89% are singletons. The source material was PBMCs or T cells enriched from blood (not recorded which). All receptors come from a young woman who had recovered from COVID-19.

This chain uses TRBV7-9 with TRBJ1-5; D remains unclear. This CDR3 spans 15 amino acids. Germline V gene data show CDR1 as SEHNR and CDR2 as FQNEAQ (reference sequence). Trimming left V 4 bases short and J 3 bases short, with 13 bases between. This CDR3 is CASSSDIDYNQPQHF. For the CDR3, the DNA is TGTGCCAGCAGCTCCGATATCGACTACAATCAGCCCCAGCATTTT.

The chain links TRBV19 to TRBJ1-1; D is possibly TRBD1 (5 bases). Per germline, CDR1 LNHDA and CDR2 SQIVND (reference sequence). The CDR3 covers 16 residues. V was clipped by 3 bases and J by 5 bases, with 19 bases between them. Here the CDR3 reads CASSIAHVGGNTEAFF. The CDR3 DNA sequence: TGTGCCAGTAGTATCGCCCATGTGGGGGGAAATACTGAAGCTTTCTTT.

This chain links TRBV28 with TRBJ1-2; 7 bases are a match to TRBD1. Trimming removed 3 bases from V and 10 bases from J; junction bases left unmatched: 8. Per the germline V gene, CDR1 is MDHEN and CDR2 is SYDVKM. The CDR3 is made up of 13 amino acids. Written as DNA, the CDR3 is TGTGCCAGCAGTTTGGGATATCAGGGGGACTACACCTTC. Translated: CASSLGYQGDYTF.

The chain couples TRBV4-1 to TRBJ1-1; 7 nucleotides agree with TRBD1. Per germline, CDR1 MGHRA and CDR2 YSYEKL. There are 14 residues in the CDR3. V lost 4 bases to trimming and J lost 3 bases; unmatched junction nucleotides: 5. The CDR3, as DNA: TGCGCCAGCAGCCTACCAGACAGGGACACTGAAGCTTTCTTT. It yields the protein CASSLPDRDTEAFF.

V usage is TRBV5-1 and J usage is TRBJ2-1; 7 nucleotides line up with TRBD2. The CDR3 covers 16 residues. Germline CDR1 is SGHRS and CDR2 is YFSETQ. V trimming: 4 bases; J trimming: 6 bases; junction bases outside the gene matches: 13. CDR3 loop: CASSENGPWEGNEQFF. In nucleotides, the CDR3 is TGCGCCAGCAGCGAGAACGGGCCCTGGGAGGGCAATGAGCAGTTCTTC.